The rows below give T cell receptor beta chains drawn from one sample of a study of control samples from healthy donors and cancer patients. TCRdb's table, derived via immunoSEQ multiplex PCR, lists solely in-frame clones and lacks some. Among 35,000 to 55,000 clones listed, under 95% were seen once. Sequencing was done on a sample of PBMCs. The receptor set was obtained from a woman aged 35 to 49 with head and neck cancer. CDR3s include the opening cysteine and the closing phenylalanine or tryptophan. A D gene is named only where the DNA matches it firmly. Size tells how often a clone was seen (once, few, many) or the class of an expanded clone, and some rows leave it out.

V gene: TRBV18
clone size: .
J gene: TRBJ2-1
D gene: TRBD2
CDR3 protein: CASSPLLTSGGADEQFF
CDR3 DNA: TGTGCCAGCTCACCACTATTGACTAGCGGGGGGGCGGATGAGCAGTTCTTC

V gene: TRBV6-5
clone size: .
J gene: TRBJ1-6
D gene: TRBD1
CDR3 protein: CASSYSTGDYNSPLHF
CDR3 DNA: TGTGCCAGCAGTTACTCAACAGGGGATTATAATTCACCCCTCCACTTT

V gene: TRBV29-1
clone size: .
J gene: TRBJ1-1
D gene: .
CDR3 protein: CSVEGHGTEAFF
CDR3 DNA: TGCAGCGTTGAAGGACATGGCACTGAAGCTTTCTTT

V gene: TRBV30
clone size: .
J gene: TRBJ2-7
D gene: TRBD1
CDR3 protein: CAWSRGGRDRGLWEQYF
CDR3 DNA: TGTGCCTGGAGCAGGGGAGGGAGGGACAGGGGCCTCTGGGAGCAGTACTTC

V gene: TRBV6-5
clone size: .
J gene: TRBJ2-2
D gene: TRBD1
CDR3 protein: CASSRQGDTGELFF
CDR3 DNA: TGTGCCAGCAGTCGCCAGGGGGACACCGGGGAGCTGTTTTTT

V gene: TRBV6-4
clone size: medium-sized
J gene: TRBJ2-1
D gene: TRBD2
CDR3 protein: CASSDSTSGSNEQFF
CDR3 DNA: TGTGCCAGCAGTGACTCGACTAGCGGGAGCAATGAGCAGTTCTTC

V gene: TRBV5-1
clone size: .
J gene: TRBJ1-4
D gene: .
CDR3 protein: CASSPDSTNEKLFF
CDR3 DNA: TGCGCCAGCAGCCCGGACTCAACTAATGAAAAACTGTTTTTT

V gene: TRBV29-1
clone size: .
J gene: TRBJ2-5
D gene: .
CDR3 protein: CSVALSGGETQYF
CDR3 DNA: TGCAGCGTTGCATTGTCAGGTGGAGAGACCCAGTACTTC

V gene: TRBV7-2
clone size: .
J gene: TRBJ2-1
D gene: TRBD1
CDR3 protein: CASSLMGQGSFRNEQFF
CDR3 DNA: TGTGCCAGCAGCTTAATGGGACAGGGATCGTTTAGGAATGAGCAGTTCTTC

V gene: TRBV19
clone size: .
J gene: TRBJ1-2
D gene: .
CDR3 protein: CASRNGLSDYGYTF
CDR3 DNA: TGTGCCAGTAGGAATGGCCTTTCGGACTATGGCTACACCTTC

V gene: TRBV28
clone size: .
J gene: TRBJ2-7
D gene: TRBD2
CDR3 protein: CASSSSSGSSSYEQYF
CDR3 DNA: TGTGCCAGCAGTTCCTCTAGCGGCTCCAGCTCCTACGAGCAGTACTTC

V gene: TRBV7-9
clone size: .
J gene: TRBJ2-1
D gene: TRBD2
CDR3 protein: CASSLAGGVGEQFF
CDR3 DNA: TGTGCCAGCAGCTTGGCGGGAGGCGTAGGTGAGCAGTTCTTC

V gene: TRBV28
clone size: .
J gene: TRBJ1-2
D gene: .
CDR3 protein: CASTPLRQPWLYGYTF
CDR3 DNA: TGTGCCAGCACTCCCCTGCGGCAGCCGTGGCTCTATGGCTACACCTTC

V gene: TRBV5-1
clone size: .
J gene: TRBJ2-1
D gene: TRBD1
CDR3 protein: CASSPGQGTYNEQFF
CDR3 DNA: TGCGCCAGCAGCCCCGGACAGGGTACCTACAATGAGCAGTTCTTC

V gene: TRBV27
clone size: .
J gene: TRBJ2-1
D gene: TRBD2
CDR3 protein: CASSGTIYNEQFF
CDR3 DNA: TGTGCCAGCAGCGGGACTATCTACAATGAGCAGTTCTTC

V gene: TRBV15
clone size: once
J gene: TRBJ2-3
D gene: TRBD1
CDR3 protein: CATSREVESGGTQYF
CDR3 DNA: TGTGCCACCAGCAGAGAGGTGGAGTCAGGGGGAACGCAGTATTTT

V gene: TRBV7-2
clone size: .
J gene: TRBJ1-4
D gene: .
CDR3 protein: CASSPRGVGEKLFF
CDR3 DNA: TGTGCCAGCAGCCCGCGGGGGGTGGGTGAAAAACTGTTTTTT

V gene: TRBV7-2
clone size: .
J gene: TRBJ1-2
D gene: TRBD1
CDR3 protein: CASSLATSGTVKIGGYGYTF
CDR3 DNA: TGTGCCAGCAGCTTAGCTACTTCCGGGACAGTAAAAATTGGCGGCTATGGCTACACCTTC

V gene: TRBV5-6
clone size: .
J gene: TRBJ1-5
D gene: .
CDR3 protein: CASSLRTLNQPQHF
CDR3 DNA: TGTGCCAGCAGCCTGAGGACCCTCAATCAGCCCCAGCATTTT

V gene: TRBV28
clone size: .
J gene: TRBJ2-3
D gene: .
CDR3 protein: CASSSSGFLTDTQYF
CDR3 DNA: TGTGCCAGCAGTTCCAGCGGGTTCCTCACAGATACGCAGTATTTT

V gene: TRBV2
clone size: .
J gene: TRBJ1-5
D gene: TRBD1
CDR3 protein: CASRGQGLNQPQHF
CDR3 DNA: TGTGCCAGCAGGGGACAGGGCCTCAATCAGCCCCAGCATTTT

V gene: TRBV6-1
clone size: .
J gene: TRBJ1-6
D gene: .
CDR3 protein: CASSEQYSPLHF
CDR3 DNA: TGTGCCAGCAGTGAACAGTATTCACCCCTCCACTTT

V gene: TRBV11-2
clone size: .
J gene: TRBJ1-2
D gene: .
CDR3 protein: CASSLELNYGYTF
CDR3 DNA: TGTGCCAGCAGCTTAGAGCTTAACTATGGCTACACCTTC

V gene: TRBV7-9
clone size: .
J gene: TRBJ1-2
D gene: .
CDR3 protein: CASSLGTPWGYTF
CDR3 DNA: TGTGCCAGCAGCTTAGGGACGCCCTGGGGCTACACCTTC

V gene: TRBV29-1
clone size: .
J gene: TRBJ1-5
D gene: TRBD1
CDR3 protein: CSVRQGGNQPQHF
CDR3 DNA: TGCAGCGTAAGACAGGGGGGTAATCAGCCCCAGCATTTT

V gene: TRBV5-1
clone size: once
J gene: TRBJ2-3
D gene: .
CDR3 protein: CASSLSTDTQYF
CDR3 DNA: TGCGCCAGCAGCTTAAGCACAGATACGCAGTATTTT

V gene: TRBV5-1
clone size: .
J gene: TRBJ1-2
D gene: TRBD1
CDR3 protein: CASSLEGQGNYGYTF
CDR3 DNA: TGCGCCAGCAGCTTGGAGGGACAGGGTAACTATGGCTACACCTTC

V gene: TRBV4-1
clone size: .
J gene: TRBJ1-1
D gene: TRBD1
CDR3 protein: CASSTRQGMNTEAFF
CDR3 DNA: TGCGCCAGCAGCACCCGACAGGGTATGAACACTGAAGCTTTCTTT

V gene: TRBV7-8
clone size: .
J gene: TRBJ2-7
D gene: .
CDR3 protein: CASSLSLLGPSSYEQYF
CDR3 DNA: TGTGCCAGCAGCTTAAGTCTGCTGGGGCCCAGCTCCTACGAGCAGTACTTC

V gene: TRBV7-9
clone size: .
J gene: TRBJ1-4
D gene: .
CDR3 protein: CASSFGGTNEKLFF
CDR3 DNA: TGTGCCAGCAGCTTCGGGGGGACTAATGAAAAACTGTTTTTT

V gene: TRBV28
clone size: .
J gene: TRBJ2-7
D gene: .
CDR3 protein: CASSPPSTEDPYEQYF
CDR3 DNA: TGTGCCAGCAGTCCGCCCTCGACTGAGGATCCCTACGAGCAGTACTTC

V gene: TRBV4-1
clone size: .
J gene: TRBJ2-7
D gene: .
CDR3 protein: CASSQDGMEDEQYF
CDR3 DNA: TGCGCCAGCAGCCAAGATGGGATGGAGGACGAGCAGTACTTC

V gene: TRBV5-4
clone size: .
J gene: TRBJ2-7
D gene: .
CDR3 protein: CASSWGTHSSYEQYF
CDR3 DNA: TGTGCCAGCAGCTGGGGGACGCATTCTTCCTACGAGCAGTACTTC

V gene: TRBV28
clone size: .
J gene: TRBJ1-2
D gene: .
CDR3 protein: CASRRGIDYGYTF
CDR3 DNA: TGTGCCAGCAGGCGAGGGATTGACTATGGCTACACCTTC

V gene: TRBV19
clone size: .
J gene: TRBJ2-5
D gene: TRBD2
CDR3 protein: CASSPGLAGVQETQYF
CDR3 DNA: TGTGCCAGTAGTCCTGGACTAGCGGGAGTCCAAGAGACCCAGTACTTC

V gene: TRBV19
clone size: .
J gene: TRBJ1-5
D gene: .
CDR3 protein: CASRRPGSLADQPQHF
CDR3 DNA: TGTGCCAGTAGGCGTCCCGGGTCTCTGGCCGACCAGCCCCAGCATTTT

V gene: TRBV7-3
clone size: .
J gene: TRBJ2-7
D gene: TRBD1
CDR3 protein: CASSISGTGSYEQYF
CDR3 DNA: TGTGCCAGCAGCATAAGTGGGACAGGGTCCTACGAGCAGTACTTC

V gene: TRBV24-1
clone size: once
J gene: TRBJ2-1
D gene: TRBD2
CDR3 protein: CAVGGEGYNEQFF
CDR3 DNA: TGTGCCGTCGGGGGGGAAGGCTACAATGAGCAGTTCTTC

V gene: TRBV6-5
clone size: .
J gene: TRBJ1-1
D gene: .
CDR3 protein: CASSPGGPPNTEAFF
CDR3 DNA: TGTGCCAGCAGCCCAGGAGGCCCCCCCAACACTGAAGCTTTCTTT

V gene: TRBV7-8
clone size: .
J gene: TRBJ2-7
D gene: .
CDR3 protein: CASSIWGRDYEQYF
CDR3 DNA: TGTGCCAGCAGCATCTGGGGGCGAGACTACGAGCAGTACTTC

V gene: TRBV5-1
clone size: once
J gene: TRBJ2-1
D gene: .
CDR3 protein: CASSPNAGTYNEQFF
CDR3 DNA: TGCGCCAGCAGCCCAAACGCAGGAACCTACAATGAGCAGTTCTTC

V gene: TRBV30
clone size: .
J gene: TRBJ2-1
D gene: .
CDR3 protein: CAWSAGVDEQFF
CDR3 DNA: TGTGCCTGGAGTGCCGGGGTCGATGAGCAGTTCTTC

V gene: TRBV5-1
clone size: .
J gene: TRBJ2-3
D gene: .
CDR3 protein: CASSRTGPLGTDTQYF
CDR3 DNA: TGCGCCAGCAGCCGCACAGGGCCGCTGGGGACAGATACGCAGTATTTT

V gene: TRBV5-4
clone size: .
J gene: TRBJ2-5
D gene: TRBD1
CDR3 protein: CASSLVGTGGRPQYF
CDR3 DNA: TGTGCCAGCAGCTTGGTTGGGACAGGGGGACGGCCCCAGTACTTC

V gene: TRBV30
clone size: .
J gene: TRBJ1-3
D gene: TRBD1
CDR3 protein: CAWGQGKGNTIYF
CDR3 DNA: TGTGCCTGGGGACAGGGTAAAGGAAACACCATATATTTT

V gene: TRBV9
clone size: .
J gene: TRBJ1-3
D gene: .
CDR3 protein: CASTAGNTIYF
CDR3 DNA: TGTGCCAGCACTGCTGGAAACACCATATATTTT

V gene: TRBV29-1
clone size: .
J gene: TRBJ1-2
D gene: TRBD1
CDR3 protein: CSVLQGENYGYTF
CDR3 DNA: TGCAGCGTCCTCCAGGGGGAGAACTATGGCTACACCTTC

V gene: TRBV18
clone size: .
J gene: TRBJ1-2
D gene: .
CDR3 protein: CASSPSSGGRGYTF
CDR3 DNA: TGTGCCAGCTCCCCATCCTCCGGCGGCCGGGGCTACACCTTC

V gene: TRBV4-2
clone size: .
J gene: TRBJ1-1
D gene: .
CDR3 protein: CASSQDLGWLTEAFF
CDR3 DNA: TGTGCCAGCAGCCAAGATTTAGGTTGGCTCACTGAAGCTTTCTTT

V gene: TRBV27
clone size: .
J gene: TRBJ1-2
D gene: TRBD1
CDR3 protein: CASRSRQGPLAYGYTF
CDR3 DNA: TGTGCCAGCAGATCCAGACAGGGGCCTCTAGCCTATGGCTACACCTTC

V gene: TRBV14
clone size: .
J gene: TRBJ2-7
D gene: .
CDR3 protein: CASSQDFGYEQYF
CDR3 DNA: TGTGCCAGCAGCCAAGATTTTGGGTACGAGCAGTACTTC

V gene: TRBV7-6
clone size: .
J gene: TRBJ2-7
D gene: TRBD1
CDR3 protein: CASSPRDRSSYEQYF
CDR3 DNA: TGTGCCAGCAGCCCTCGGGACAGAAGCTCCTACGAGCAGTACTTC